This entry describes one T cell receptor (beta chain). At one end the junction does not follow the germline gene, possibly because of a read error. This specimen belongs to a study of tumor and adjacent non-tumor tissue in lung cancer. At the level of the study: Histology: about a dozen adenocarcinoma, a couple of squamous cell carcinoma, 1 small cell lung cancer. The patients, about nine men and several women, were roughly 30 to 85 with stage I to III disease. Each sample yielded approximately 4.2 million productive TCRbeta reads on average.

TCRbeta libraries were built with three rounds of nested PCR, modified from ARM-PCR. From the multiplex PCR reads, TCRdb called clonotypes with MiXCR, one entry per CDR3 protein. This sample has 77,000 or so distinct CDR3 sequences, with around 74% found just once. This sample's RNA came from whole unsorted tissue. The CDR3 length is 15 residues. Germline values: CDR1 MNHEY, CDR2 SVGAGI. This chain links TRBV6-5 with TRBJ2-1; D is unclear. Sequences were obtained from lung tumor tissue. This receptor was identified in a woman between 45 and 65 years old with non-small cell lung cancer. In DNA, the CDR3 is TGCGCCAGCAGTTACTCGCGCCATTGGGCCCTTGAGCAGTTCTTC. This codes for CASSYSRHWALEQFF.